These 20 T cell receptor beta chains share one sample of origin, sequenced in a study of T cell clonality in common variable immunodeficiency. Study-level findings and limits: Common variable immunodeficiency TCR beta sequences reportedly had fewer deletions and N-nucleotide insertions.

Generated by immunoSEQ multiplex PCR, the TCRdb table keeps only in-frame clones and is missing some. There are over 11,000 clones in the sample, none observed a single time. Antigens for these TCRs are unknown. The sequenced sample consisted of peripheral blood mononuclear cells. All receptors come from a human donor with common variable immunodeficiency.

The sequenced CDR3 bases are TGCGCCAGCAGCCCGGGGGGCAGTACCTACGAG. Residues: CASSPGGSTYE. The full CDR3 sequence reads CASSPGGSTYEQYF. The chain employs TRBV5-1 and TRBJ2-7; perhaps TRBD2 as D (7 bases). The CDR3 end lies 3 residues beyond the end of the read and is filled in from the germline J gene. Deletions cut 4 bases from V and 2 bases from J, with 13 bases between. There are 14 residues in the CDR3. Germline loops: CDR1 SGHRS, CDR2 YFSETQ.

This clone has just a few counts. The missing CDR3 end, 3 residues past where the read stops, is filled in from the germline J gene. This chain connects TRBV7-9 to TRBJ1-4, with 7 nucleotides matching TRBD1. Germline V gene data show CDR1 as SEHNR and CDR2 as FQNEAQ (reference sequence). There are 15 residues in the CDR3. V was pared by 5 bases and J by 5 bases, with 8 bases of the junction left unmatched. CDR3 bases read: TGTGCCAGCAGCGTATCAGGGGGTAGCAATGAAAAA. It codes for CASSVSGGSNEK. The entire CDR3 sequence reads CASSVSGGSNEKLFF.

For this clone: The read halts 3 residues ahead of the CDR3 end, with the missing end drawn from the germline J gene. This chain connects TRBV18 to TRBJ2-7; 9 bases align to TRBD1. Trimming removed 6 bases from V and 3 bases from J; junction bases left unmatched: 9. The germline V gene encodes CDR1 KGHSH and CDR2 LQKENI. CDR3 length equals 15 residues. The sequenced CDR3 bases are TGTGCCAGCTCCCGGACCGACAGGGGGGTCTACGAG. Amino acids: CASSRTDRGVYE. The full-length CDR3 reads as CASSRTDRGVYEQYF.

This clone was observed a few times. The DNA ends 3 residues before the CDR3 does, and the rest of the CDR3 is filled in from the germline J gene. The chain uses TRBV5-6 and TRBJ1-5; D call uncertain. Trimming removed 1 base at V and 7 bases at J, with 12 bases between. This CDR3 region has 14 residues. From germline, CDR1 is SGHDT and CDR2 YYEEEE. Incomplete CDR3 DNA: TGTGCCAGCAGCTTGACGGGTTATGGGCAGCCC. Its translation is CASSLTGYGQP. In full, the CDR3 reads CASSLTGYGQPQHF.

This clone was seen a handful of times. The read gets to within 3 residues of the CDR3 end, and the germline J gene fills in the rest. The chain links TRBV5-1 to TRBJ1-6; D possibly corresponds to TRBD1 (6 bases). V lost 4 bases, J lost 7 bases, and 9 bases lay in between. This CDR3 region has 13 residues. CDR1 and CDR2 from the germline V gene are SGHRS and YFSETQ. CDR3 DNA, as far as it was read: TGCGCCAGCAGCATAGGACAGAATTCACCC. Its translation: CASSIGQNSP. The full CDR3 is CASSIGQNSPLHF.

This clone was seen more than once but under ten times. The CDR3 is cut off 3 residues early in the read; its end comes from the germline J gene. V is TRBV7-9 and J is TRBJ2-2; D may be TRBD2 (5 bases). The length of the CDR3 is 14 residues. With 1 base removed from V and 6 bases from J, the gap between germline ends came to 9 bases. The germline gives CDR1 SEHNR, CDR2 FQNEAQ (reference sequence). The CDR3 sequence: CASSLVRVSGELFF. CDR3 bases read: TGTGCCAGCAGCTTAGTGCGGGTGTCCGGGGAG. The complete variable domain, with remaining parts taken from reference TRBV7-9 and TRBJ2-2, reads DTGVSQNPRHKITKRGQNVTFRCDPISEHNRLYWYRQTLGQGPEFLTYFQNEAQLEKSRLLSDRFSAERPKGSFSTLEIQRTEQGDSAMYLCASSLVRVSGELFFGEGSRLTVL.

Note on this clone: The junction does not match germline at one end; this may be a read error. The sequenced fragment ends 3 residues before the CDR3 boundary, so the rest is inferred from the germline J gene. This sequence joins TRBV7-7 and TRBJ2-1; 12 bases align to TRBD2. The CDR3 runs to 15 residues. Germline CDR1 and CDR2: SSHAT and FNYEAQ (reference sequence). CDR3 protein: CASSTSGGLNNEQFF. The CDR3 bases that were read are TGTGCTAGCAGCACTAGCGGGGGGCTTAACAATGAG.

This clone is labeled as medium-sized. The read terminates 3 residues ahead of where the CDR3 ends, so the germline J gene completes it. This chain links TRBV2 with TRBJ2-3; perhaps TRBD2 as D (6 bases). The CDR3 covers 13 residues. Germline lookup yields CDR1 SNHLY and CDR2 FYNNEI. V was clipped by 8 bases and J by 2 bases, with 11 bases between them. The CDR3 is CASRLVPTDTQYF. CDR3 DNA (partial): TGTGCCAGCCGACTAGTCCCCACAGATACG.

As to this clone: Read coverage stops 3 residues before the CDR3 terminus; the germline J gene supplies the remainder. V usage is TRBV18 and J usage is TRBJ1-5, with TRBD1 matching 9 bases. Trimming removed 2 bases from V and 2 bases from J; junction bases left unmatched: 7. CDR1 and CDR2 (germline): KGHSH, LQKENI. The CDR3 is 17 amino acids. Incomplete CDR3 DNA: TGTGCCAGCTCACCAAGGTTCAGGGACAGGGGCAATCAGCCC. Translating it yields CASSPRFRDRGNQP. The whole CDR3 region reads CASSPRFRDRGNQPQHF.

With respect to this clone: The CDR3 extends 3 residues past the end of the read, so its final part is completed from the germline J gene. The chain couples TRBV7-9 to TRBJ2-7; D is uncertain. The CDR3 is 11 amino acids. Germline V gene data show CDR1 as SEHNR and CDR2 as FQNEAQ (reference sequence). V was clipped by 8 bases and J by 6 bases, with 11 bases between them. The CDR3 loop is CASAYGPEQYF. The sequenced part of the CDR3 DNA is TGTGCCAGCGCCTACGGTCCCGAG.

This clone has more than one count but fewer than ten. The part of the CDR3 DNA that was read is TGTGCCAGCAGCTCATCGGGACAGGGGAACTATGGC. Residues: CASSSSGQGNYG. The full CDR3 reads CASSSSGQGNYGYTF. The rearrangement links TRBV7-9 to TRBJ1-2; TRBD1 agrees at 10 bases. The read halts 3 residues ahead of the CDR3 end, with the missing end drawn from the germline J gene. Trimming removed 4 bases from V and 2 bases from J; junction bases left unmatched: 4. The CDR3 runs to 15 residues. Germline V gene sequence: CDR1 SEHNR, CDR2 FQNEAQ (reference sequence).

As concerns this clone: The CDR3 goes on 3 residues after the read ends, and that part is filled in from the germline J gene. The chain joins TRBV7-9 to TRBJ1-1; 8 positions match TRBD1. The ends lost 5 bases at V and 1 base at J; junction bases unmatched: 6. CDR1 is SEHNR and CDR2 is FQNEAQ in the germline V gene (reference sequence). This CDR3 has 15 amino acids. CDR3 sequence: CASSPQTGANTEAFF. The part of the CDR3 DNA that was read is TGTGCCAGCAGCCCCCAGACAGGGGCGAACACTGAA.

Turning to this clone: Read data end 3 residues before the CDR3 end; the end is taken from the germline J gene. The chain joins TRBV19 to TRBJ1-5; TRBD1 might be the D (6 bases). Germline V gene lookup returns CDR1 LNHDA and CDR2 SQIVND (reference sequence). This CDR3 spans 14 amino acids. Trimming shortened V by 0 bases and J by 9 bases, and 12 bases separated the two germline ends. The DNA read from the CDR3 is TGTGCCAGTAGTATAGAGGCAGGGGTCACGCCC. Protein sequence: CASSIEAGVTP. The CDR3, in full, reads CASSIEAGVTPQHF.

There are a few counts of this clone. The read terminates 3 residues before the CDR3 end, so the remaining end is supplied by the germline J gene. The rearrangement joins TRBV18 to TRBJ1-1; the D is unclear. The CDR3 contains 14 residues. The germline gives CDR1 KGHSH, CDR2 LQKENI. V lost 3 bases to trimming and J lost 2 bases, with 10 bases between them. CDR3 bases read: TGTGCCAGCTCACCCCTGCCGGGTAACACTGAA. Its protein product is CASSPLPGNTE. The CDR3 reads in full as CASSPLPGNTEAFF.

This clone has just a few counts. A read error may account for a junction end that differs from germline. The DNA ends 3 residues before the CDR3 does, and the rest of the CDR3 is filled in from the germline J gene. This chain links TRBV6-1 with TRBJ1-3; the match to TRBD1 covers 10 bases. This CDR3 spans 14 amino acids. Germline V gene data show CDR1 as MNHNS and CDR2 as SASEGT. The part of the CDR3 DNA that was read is TGTGCCAGCAGGGAAGACAGGGGGCTAAACACC. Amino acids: CASREDRGLNT. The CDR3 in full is CASREDRGLNTIYF.

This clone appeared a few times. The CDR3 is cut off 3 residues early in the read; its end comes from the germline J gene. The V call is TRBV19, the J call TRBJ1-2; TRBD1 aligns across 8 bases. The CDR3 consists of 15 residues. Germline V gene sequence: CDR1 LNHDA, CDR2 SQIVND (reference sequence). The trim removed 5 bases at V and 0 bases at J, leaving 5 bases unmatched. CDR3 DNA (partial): TGTGCCAGTAGTTTACGGACAGGGACTAACTATGGC. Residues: CASSLRTGTNYG. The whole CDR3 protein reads CASSLRTGTNYGYTF.

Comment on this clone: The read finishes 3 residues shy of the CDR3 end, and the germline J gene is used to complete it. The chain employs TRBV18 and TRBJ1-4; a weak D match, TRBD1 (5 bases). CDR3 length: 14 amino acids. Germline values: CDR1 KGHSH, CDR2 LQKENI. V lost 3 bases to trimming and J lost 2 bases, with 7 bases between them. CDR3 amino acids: CASSPTATNEKLFF. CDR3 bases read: TGTGCCAGCTCACCGACAGCTACTAATGAAAAA.

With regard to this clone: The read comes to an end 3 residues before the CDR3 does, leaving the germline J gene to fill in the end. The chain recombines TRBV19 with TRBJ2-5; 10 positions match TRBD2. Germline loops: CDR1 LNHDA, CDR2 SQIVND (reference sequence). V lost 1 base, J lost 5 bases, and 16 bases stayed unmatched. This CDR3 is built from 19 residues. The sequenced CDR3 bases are TGTGCCAGTAGTATAGCACACAGCGGGCTAGCGGGGGACTGGGAGACC. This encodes CASSIAHSGLAGDWET. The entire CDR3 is CASSIAHSGLAGDWETQYF.

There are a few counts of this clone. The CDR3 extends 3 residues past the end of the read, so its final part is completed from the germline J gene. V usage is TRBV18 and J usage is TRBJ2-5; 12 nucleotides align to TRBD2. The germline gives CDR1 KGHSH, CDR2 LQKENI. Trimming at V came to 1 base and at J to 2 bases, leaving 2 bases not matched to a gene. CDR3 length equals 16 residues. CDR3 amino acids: CASSPQLAGGQETQYF. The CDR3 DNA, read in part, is TGTGCCAGCTCACCACAACTAGCGGGGGGACAAGAGACC.

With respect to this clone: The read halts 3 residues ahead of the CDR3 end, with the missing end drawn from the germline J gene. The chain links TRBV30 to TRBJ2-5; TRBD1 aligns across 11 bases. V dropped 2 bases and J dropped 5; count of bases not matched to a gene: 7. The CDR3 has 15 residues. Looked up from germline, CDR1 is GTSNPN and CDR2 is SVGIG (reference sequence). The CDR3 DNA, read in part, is TGTGCCTGGAGTACCCGGACAGGGGGCTTCGAGACC. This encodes CAWSTRTGGFET. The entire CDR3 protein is CAWSTRTGGFETQYF. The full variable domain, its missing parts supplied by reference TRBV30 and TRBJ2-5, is SQTIHQWPATLVQPVGSPLSLECTVEGTSNPNLYWYRQAAGRGLQLLFYSVGIGQISSEVPQNLSASRPQDRQFILSSKKLLLSDSGFYLCAWSTRTGGFETQYFGPGTRLLVL.